Below are 26 T cell receptor beta chains sequenced from a single sample in a study of T cell responses to AZD1222 COVID-19 vaccine. Libraries were prepared by immunoSEQ multiplex PCR; TCRdb keeps only in-frame clonotypes and omits some of them. Of around 150,000 clones listed, approximately 92% were seen once; the top ten hold about 2.3%. The sample here was peripheral blood, taken on day 0 of AZD1222 vaccination. These receptors were taken from an adult in good health.

The count of this clone is one. This chain connects TRBV9 to TRBJ2-1, with D perhaps TRBD1 or TRBD2 (5 bases each). V was cut by 7 bases and J by 0 bases, with 38 bases left in between. CDR3 length: 23 residues. Germline loops: CDR1 SGDLS, CDR2 YYNGEE. The CDR3, as DNA: TGTGCCAGCCGTGTGTTTAGAGCCAAGTACGTTTCGGGGTGGGGGTCCTCCTACAATGAGCAGTTCTTC. Protein product: CASRVFRAKYVSGWGSSYNEQFF. Full variable domain (missing parts from reference TRBV9 and TRBJ2-1): DSGVTQTPKHLITATGQRVTLRCSPRSGDLSVYWYQQSLDQGLQFLIQYYNGEERAKGNILERFSAQQFPDLHSELNLSSLELGDSALYFCASRVFRAKYVSGWGSSYNEQFFGPGTRLTVL.

The chain is built from TRBV19 and TRBJ2-5, with D possibly being TRBD1 (6 bases). Trimming removed 0 bases from V and 2 bases from J, with 10 bases in between. The CDR3 covers 15 residues. Germline CDR1 is LNHDA and CDR2 is SQIVND (reference sequence). CDR3 in amino acids: CASSIDKGVQETQYF. The CDR3 DNA is TGTGCCAGTAGTATAGATAAGGGGGTTCAAGAGACCCAGTACTTC.

The V call is TRBV18, the J call TRBJ2-1; 11 nucleotides agree with TRBD2. V shed 3 bases and J 7 bases; nucleotides not matched to a gene: 14. The CDR3 totals 18 residues. Germline assignment: CDR1 KGHSH and CDR2 LQKENI. This chain's CDR3 is CASSPSRGTSGDENEQFF. The CDR3, as DNA: TGTGCCAGCTCACCCAGTCGAGGGACTAGCGGAGACGAGAATGAGCAGTTCTTC.

V usage is TRBV5-1 and J usage is TRBJ2-7; a weak D match, TRBD2 (7 bases). This CDR3 has 14 amino acids. The germline gives CDR1 SGHRS, CDR2 YFSETQ. The V end lost 4 bases, the J end lost 1 base, and 12 bases lay between the germline ends. The CDR3, as DNA: TGCGCCAGCAGCGAACAGGGAGGGTCCTACGAGCAGTACTTC. Translating gives CASSEQGGSYEQYF.

V and J are TRBV4-3 and TRBJ2-1; 7 bases fit TRBD1. This CDR3 contains 16 residues. J lost 6 bases, V lost 0 bases, and 8 bases had no gene match. Germline V CDR1 and CDR2: LGHNA, YSLEER. The CDR3 nucleotides are TGCGCCAGCAGCCAAGATCAACAGGGGTATGGCAATGAGCAGTTCTTC. Its protein is CASSQDQQGYGNEQFF.

This rearrangement joins TRBV7-3 to TRBJ2-1; either TRBD1 or TRBD2 may supply D (6 bases each). Germline V gives CDR1 SGHTA, CDR2 FQGTGA. Trimming removed 5 bases from V and 2 bases from J, with 13 bases in between. This CDR3 is 15 amino acids long. CDR3 amino acids: CASSALGGAYNEQFF. The CDR3 region has the DNA TGTGCCAGCAGCGCCCTGGGGGGCGCCTACAATGAGCAGTTCTTC.

Written as DNA, the CDR3 is TGTGCCAGCAACGCAGGGACTAGCGGTAAAAACATTCAGTACTTC. Amino acid sequence: CASNAGTSGKNIQYF. The gene calls are TRBV5-6 and TRBJ2-4; 11 positions match TRBD2. V was clipped by 6 bases and J by 4 bases; unmatched bases: 6. From germline, CDR1 is SGHDT and CDR2 YYEEEE. The CDR3 extends over 15 amino acids.

J is TRBJ2-2 and V is TRBV5-1, with 8 bases that match TRBD1. The CDR3 is 15 residues long. J gave up 7 bases and V 2 bases, and 7 bases lay outside the gene matches. The germline V gene has CDR1 SGHRS and CDR2 YFSETQ. As DNA, the CDR3 is TGCGCCAGCAGCTTCGGTCAGGGGGCGGTCGGGGAGCTGTTTTTT. Translation: CASSFGQGAVGELFF.

CDR3 region: CASRTTNTGELFF. CDR3 bases: TGTGCCAGCAGAACTACTAACACCGGGGAGCTGTTTTTT. J is TRBJ2-2 and V is TRBV28, with D uncertain. The germline V gene encodes CDR1 MDHEN and CDR2 SYDVKM. The CDR3 extends over 13 amino acids. V gave up 6 bases and J gave up 2 bases, with 7 bases separating them.

This rearrangement joins TRBV29-1 to TRBJ1-6, with 7 positions matching TRBD1. The germline gives CDR1 SQVTM, CDR2 ANQGSEA. V lost 7 bases to trimming and J lost 0 bases; unmatched junction nucleotides: 6. CDR3 length equals 15 residues. The CDR3 nucleotides read TGCAGCGCAAGGACAGGAAGCTCCTATAATTCACCCCTCCACTTT. Translating gives CSARTGSSYNSPLHF.

The chain uses TRBV11-2 and TRBJ2-7; D is unclear. The CDR3 is 13 residues long. Germline V gives CDR1 SGHAT, CDR2 FQNNGV. V gave up 5 bases and J gave up 1 base, with 9 bases separating them. This chain's CDR3 is CASSQHESYEQYF. CDR3 coding DNA: TGTGCCAGCAGCCAACATGAGTCCTACGAGCAGTACTTC.

This chain joins TRBV27 and TRBJ2-3; D remains ambiguous. CDR3 length equals 15 residues. The ends were cut back, 5 bases at V and 3 bases at J, with 15 bases in the middle. CDR1 is MNHEY and CDR2 is SMNVEV in the germline V gene (reference sequence). The CDR3 region has the DNA TGTGCCAGCAGTCAGCCCCCAACAGCGACAGATACGCAGTATTTT. This translates into CASSQPPTATDTQYF.

This clone occurred once. V usage is TRBV6-6 and J usage is TRBJ2-5; possibly TRBD2 for D (6 bases). The V end lost 5 bases, the J end lost 3 bases, and 10 bases lay between the germline ends. CDR3 size: 13 residues. CDR1 MNHNY and CDR2 SVGAGI come from the germline V gene (reference sequence). The CDR3 coding sequence is TGTGCCAGCAGTAAGGGAGGCGAAGAGACCCAGTACTTC. Translation: CASSKGGEETQYF.

The rearrangement links TRBV9 to TRBJ1-4, with 7 bases aligning to TRBD1. V shed 0 bases, J shed 8 bases, and the junction held 16 bases outside the gene matches. CDR3 size: 18 residues. Germline CDR1 SGDLS, CDR2 YYNGEE. The CDR3 sequence is CASSVAGTATYGEEKLFF. The CDR3 DNA is TGTGCCAGCAGCGTAGCGGGGACAGCGACGTATGGGGAAGAAAAACTGTTTTTT.

This clone appeared once. This chain uses TRBV10-1 with TRBJ1-4; TRBD1 is a possible D gene (6 bases). There are 13 residues in the CDR3. Germline V lookup: CDR1 WNHNN, CDR2 SYGVQD (reference sequence). Trimming took off 8 bases at V and 9 bases at J, with 16 bases between the two ends. The CDR3 DNA reads as TGCGCCAGCCGGGGGCGACAGACGAAAAAACTGTTTTTT. Protein product: CASRGRQTKKLFF.

This CDR3 is CASSNPGAERGYTF. DNA of the CDR3: TGTGCCAGCAGCAACCCCGGGGCGGAACGTGGCTACACCTTC. The chain employs TRBV21-1 and TRBJ1-2. TRBV21-1 is marked as a pseudogene. The CDR3 has 14 residues.

The rearrangement links TRBV11-2 to TRBJ2-7; D not resolved. The CDR3 is 11 residues long. Germline loops: CDR1 SGHAT, CDR2 FQNNGV. V lost 6 bases, J lost 6 bases, and 9 bases lay in between. This CDR3 reads CASSVDGEQYF. The CDR3 bases are TGTGCCAGCAGTGTAGACGGCGAGCAGTACTTC.

This clone was counted once. J is TRBJ2-7 and V is TRBV4-3; D unresolved. Germline CDR1 reads LGHNA; CDR2 reads YSLEER. The CDR3 runs 15 residues. V lost 0 bases and J lost 5, with 14 bases in between. The CDR3 sequence is CASSQEMSSSHEQYF. As DNA, the CDR3 is TGCGCCAGCAGCCAAGAAATGTCTTCTTCCCACGAGCAGTACTTC.

CDR3 amino acids: CAISESIGTGDIQYF. The CDR3 nucleotides read TGTGCCATCAGTGAGTCGATTGGGACAGGGGACATTCAGTACTTC. The chain is built from TRBV10-3 and TRBJ2-4, with TRBD1 identical over 10 bases. Trimming at V came to 0 bases and at J to 8 bases, leaving 4 bases not matched to a gene. CDR3 length: 15 amino acids. The germline V gene encodes CDR1 ENHRY and CDR2 SYGVKD.

The chain couples TRBV4-1 to TRBJ2-1; TRBD1 matches 11 bases. The germline V gene encodes CDR1 MGHRA and CDR2 YSYEKL. This CDR3 has 18 residues. Trimming took 2 bases from V and 4 from J; bases not matched to a gene: 10. The CDR3 DNA reads TGCGCCAGCAGCCAAAGGGGACAGGGGGAAGCCAAGTACAATGAGCAGTTCTTC. Translated: CASSQRGQGEAKYNEQFF.

This clone showed up just once. V is TRBV5-4 and J is TRBJ1-5; TRBD1 is a possible D gene (6 bases). Trimming took 2 bases from V and 1 from J, leaving 7 bases between them. The CDR3 is 14 amino acids. Germline V gene lookup returns CDR1 SGHNT and CDR2 YYREEE (reference sequence). The CDR3 DNA reads TGTGCCAGCAGCTTTGGGGGCAGCAATCAGCCCCAGCATTTT. It translates to CASSFGGSNQPQHF.

The genes are TRBV3-1 (or the pseudogene TRBV3-2) and TRBJ1-2, with 7 bases that match TRBD1. Germline-derived CDR1 and CDR2 are LGHDT and YNNKEL (reference sequence). This CDR3 comprises 14 residues. The V segment lost 1 base and the J segment 6 bases; nucleotides outside the gene matches: 5. CDR3 protein: CASSQVQGGDGYTF. The CDR3 coding sequence is TGTGCCAGCAGCCAAGTCCAGGGGGGAGATGGCTACACCTTC.

This rearrangement joins TRBV7-2 to TRBJ1-5; weak D call: TRBD1 (6 bases). The CDR3 is 13 residues long. CDR1 is SGHTA, CDR2 FQGNSA, per germline. V was clipped by 3 bases and J by 6 bases, with 9 bases between them. Here the CDR3 DNA reads TGTGCCAGCAGCTTTTACAGGGCTCAGCCCCAGCATTTT. It codes for CASSFYRAQPQHF.

This clone has just one count. J is TRBJ1-2 and V is TRBV7-9, with TRBD1 as a possible D gene (6 bases). V shed 2 bases and J shed 3 bases, with 7 bases lying between them. Germline V gene data show CDR1 as SEHNR and CDR2 as FQNEAQ (reference sequence). This CDR3 is 13 amino acids long. The CDR3 region is CASSLWTDYGYTF. The DNA for the CDR3 is TGTGCCAGCAGCTTATGGACAGACTATGGCTACACCTTC. The whole variable domain, filled in from reference TRBV7-9 and TRBJ1-2, reads DTGVSQNPRHKITKRGQNVTFRCDPISEHNRLYWYRQTLGQGPEFLTYFQNEAQLEKSRLLSDRFSAERPKGSFSTLEIQRTEQGDSAMYLCASSLWTDYGYTFGSGTRLTVV.

CDR3 in DNA: TGTGCCAGCTGGGGGACGGGGGCTCGGGGCTACACCTTC. Encoded protein: CASWGTGARGYTF. The chain recombines TRBV12-3 or TRBV12-4 with TRBJ1-2; D is possibly TRBD1 (6 bases). V shed 8 bases and J shed 8 bases, with 18 bases lying between them. CDR3 length: 13 residues.

The chain employs TRBV28 and TRBJ1-5; D may be TRBD1 (5 bases). The V gene's germline CDR1 is MDHEN and CDR2 SYDVKM. Trimming shortened V by 9 bases and J by 1 base, and 16 bases separated the two germline ends. The CDR3 is made up of 15 amino acids. The CDR3 coding sequence is TGTGCCAGTCATCCTGGGGGGACGAGCAATCAGCCCCAGCATTTT. Its protein is CASHPGGTSNQPQHF.